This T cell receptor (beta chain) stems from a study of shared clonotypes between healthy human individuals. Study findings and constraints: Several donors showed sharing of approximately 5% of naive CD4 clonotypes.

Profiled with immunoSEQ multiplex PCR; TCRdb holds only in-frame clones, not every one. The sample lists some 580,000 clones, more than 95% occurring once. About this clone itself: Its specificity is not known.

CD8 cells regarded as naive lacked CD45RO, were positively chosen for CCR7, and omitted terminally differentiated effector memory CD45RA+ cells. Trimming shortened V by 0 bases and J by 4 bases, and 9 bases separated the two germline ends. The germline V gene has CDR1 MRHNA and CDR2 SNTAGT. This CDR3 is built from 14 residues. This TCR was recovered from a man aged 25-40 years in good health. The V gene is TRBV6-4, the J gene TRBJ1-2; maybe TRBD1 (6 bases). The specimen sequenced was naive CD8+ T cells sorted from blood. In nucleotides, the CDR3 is TGTGCCAGCAGTGACTCACAGGGTCGCTATGGCTACACCTTC. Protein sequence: CASSDSQGRYGYTF.